Sequencing of this T cell receptor (beta chain) was carried out in a study of T cell repertoires in cytomegalovirus infection. Trimming cost V 4 bases and J 1 base; bases outside gene matches: 5. The V gene's germline CDR1 is MDHEN and CDR2 SYDVKM. CDR3 length equals 15 residues. Each CDR3 protein gets one entry after TCRdb re-called the reads with MiXCR. The profile covers 20,000 or so distinct CDR3 sequences, with under 25% appearing a single time and roughly nine tenths taken by the ten largest. This clonotype was recorded many times. Its cognate antigen is unknown. This chain links TRBV28 with TRBJ2-3, with 7 positions matching TRBD2. The TCR sequence derives from a human donor in good health (CMV status not recorded). Some clones in this sample may be carry-over from other donors' samples. The source was CD8+ T cells from cultured PBMCs, collected from culture after CMV antigen stimulation. CDR3 sequence reads: CASSSSGFRTDTQYF. For the CDR3, the DNA is TGTGCCAGCAGTTCTAGCGGTTTCCGCACAGATACGCAGTATTTT.